A single sample gave rise to the 12 T cell receptor beta chains below, sequenced in a study of human T cells and chemical hapten exposure. Time point noted: patch test 3, about 24 weeks after DPC sensitization. The sample's treatment: therapeutic diphenylcyclopropenone sensitization with weekly scalp DPC. TCRdb reprocessed the RACE reads with MiXCR, giving one entry per CDR3 protein. Of about 82,000 distinct CDR3 sequences listed, 10% to 15% are singletons. The input for sequencing was whole blood, taken in connection with sensitization to the hapten diphenylcyclopropenone (DPC). The receptors stem from a woman between 50 and 59 years old with alopecia areata. Some clones in this sample may be carry-over from other donors' samples.

This clonotype was seen repeatedly, ten times or more. V is TRBV20-1 and J is TRBJ1-5, with D perhaps TRBD1 (5 bases). The germline gives CDR1 DFQATT, CDR2 SNEGSKA (reference sequence). The CDR3 is 16 amino acids. The V and J ends lost 7 bases and 6 bases respectively, with 25 bases between them. DNA for the CDR3: TGCAGTGTCGCAACCGGGACGCGAGGATGGAGTCAGCCCCAGCATTTT. This gives the protein CSVATGTRGWSQPQHF.

At least ten counts were recorded for this clonotype. The chain couples TRBV11-2 to TRBJ2-2; no definite D call. V gave up 5 bases and J gave up 7 bases, with 14 bases separating them. This CDR3 contains 14 residues. Germline CDR1 and CDR2: SGHAT and FQNNGV. The CDR3 coding sequence is TGTGCCAGCAGCCCCGGGCCCCGGAGCGGGGAGCTGTTTTTT. Translating it yields CASSPGPRSGELFF.

V gene TRBV11-2 combines with J gene TRBJ2-7; 7 bases agree with TRBD2. Germline assignment: CDR1 SGHAT and CDR2 FQNNGV. V lost 5 bases, J lost 2 bases, and 15 bases stayed unmatched. The CDR3 extends over 17 amino acids. The DNA of the CDR3 is TGTGCCAGCAGCCCCACCGGGAGCGGCGGGAGCCCCTACGAGCAGTACTTC. This encodes CASSPTGSGGSPYEQYF. Looking up the rest from reference TRBV11-2 and TRBJ2-7 gives the full variable domain: EAGVAQSPRYKIIEKRQSVAFWCNPISGHATLYWYQQILGQGPKLLIQFQNNGVVDDSQLPKDRFSAERLKGVDSTLKIQPAKLEDSAVYLCASSPTGSGGSPYEQYFGPGTRLTVT.

There are many counts of this clonotype. The rearrangement joins TRBV29-1 to TRBJ2-2, with 10 bases lining up with TRBD1. Trimming took 7 bases from V and 5 from J; bases not matched to a gene: 10. CDR3 length equals 15 residues. From germline, CDR1 is SQVTM and CDR2 ANQGSEA. This chain's CDR3 is CSAGVTGGDTGELFF. Written as DNA, the CDR3 is TGCAGCGCCGGGGTGACAGGGGGCGATACCGGGGAGCTGTTTTTT.

CDR3 nucleotide sequence: TGCGCCAGCAGCCAAGACCCGAACACAGATACGCAGTATTTT. It specifies CASSQDPNTDTQYF. V and J are TRBV4-1 and TRBJ2-3; D remains unclear. The V gene's germline CDR1 is MGHRA and CDR2 YSYEKL. The V end lost 0 bases, the J end lost 2 bases, and 6 bases lay between the germline ends. The CDR3 consists of 14 residues.

This clonotype is labeled medium-sized. The V call is TRBV29-1, the J call TRBJ2-6; TRBD1 matches at 7 bases. The length of the CDR3 is 16 residues. Germline loops: CDR1 SQVTM, CDR2 ANQGSEA. V trimming: 6 bases; J trimming: 2 bases; junction bases outside the gene matches: 10. As DNA, the CDR3 is TGCAGCGTCGCATCAGACAGGGAAGCTGGGGCCAACGTCCTGACTTTC. This sequence encodes CSVASDREAGANVLTF. Variable domain in full (rest from reference TRBV29-1 and TRBJ2-6): SAVISQKPSRDICQRGTSLTIQCQVDSQVTMMFWYRQQPGQSLTLIATANQGSEATYESGFVIDKFPISRPNLTFSTLTVSNMSPEDSSIYLCSVASDREAGANVLTFGAGSRLTVL.

This clonotype was observed a handful of times. The rearrangement links TRBV29-1 to TRBJ1-1, with D possibly matching TRBD1 (5 bases). Germline V gene data show CDR1 as SQVTM and CDR2 as ANQGSEA. This CDR3 has 8 residues. Between the trimmed V and J ends, which lost 6 bases and 11 bases, there was a span of 7 bases. The CDR3 DNA is TGCAGCGTCGGGGGGGCTTTCTTT. It specifies CSVGGAFF. The full variable domain, with the rest looked up from reference TRBV29-1 and TRBJ1-1, is SAVISQKPSRDICQRGTSLTIQCQVDSQVTMMFWYRQQPGQSLTLIATANQGSEATYESGFVIDKFPISRPNLTFSTLTVSNMSPEDSSIYLCSVGGAFFGQGTRLTVV.

This clonotype turned up a few times. The rearrangement joins TRBV7-6 to TRBJ2-3, with D possibly matching TRBD1 (5 bases). In germline, CDR1 is SGHVS, CDR2 FNYEAQ. V was clipped by 2 bases and J by 2 bases, with 14 bases between them. CDR3 length: 16 residues. For the CDR3, the DNA is TGTGCCAGCAGCTTAAGGCTTGGACAAGCCACAGATACGCAGTATTTT. Translation gives CASSLRLGQATDTQYF.

The rearrangement links TRBV28 to TRBJ1-1; tentative D call: TRBD1 (6 bases). V was shortened by 7 bases and J by 2 bases, with 17 bases between the two germline ends. The germline V gene has CDR1 MDHEN and CDR2 SYDVKM. The CDR3 has 15 amino acids. CDR3 region: CASTRGGRVNTEAFF. The DNA for the CDR3 is TGTGCCAGCACCAGGGGAGGGAGGGTTAACACTGAAGCTTTCTTT.

The V call is TRBV20-1, the J call TRBJ1-1; the D is unclear. Germline assignment: CDR1 DFQATT and CDR2 SNEGSKA (reference sequence). The CDR3 has 13 residues. Between the trimmed V and J ends, which lost 1 base and 6 bases, there was a span of 12 bases. The CDR3 DNA reads as TGCAGTGCTAGAGGTCCCGGGAGGGCTGAAGCTTTCTTT. Protein product: CSARGPGRAEAFF.

The rearrangement links TRBV29-1 to TRBJ2-1, with D possibly being TRBD2 (7 bases). Germline V lookup: CDR1 SQVTM, CDR2 ANQGSEA. V lost 3 bases to trimming and J lost 9 bases, with 24 bases between them. The CDR3 is 16 amino acids. CDR3 in DNA: TGCAGCGTTGATTTTCCAGGGGTTCGCGGGAGTAGTGAGCAGTTCTTC. This codes for CSVDFPGVRGSSEQFF.

CDR3 DNA: TGCGCCAGCAGCTTGGAGGTGCGGGAGACCCAGTACTTC. Encoded protein: CASSLEVRETQYF. This chain joins TRBV5-1 and TRBJ2-5; D unclear. The CDR3 is 13 residues long. V was shortened by 0 bases and J by 5 bases, with 8 bases between the two germline ends. Germline V gene lookup returns CDR1 SGHRS and CDR2 YFSETQ.